Listed below are T cell receptor beta chains from one sample, sequenced in a study of shared clonotypes between healthy human individuals. Assay: immunoSEQ multiplex PCR; the TCRdb copy retains only in-frame clones and omits some. The table lists some 500,000 clones, roughly 95% of them singletons. Sequences were obtained from naive CD4+ T cells sorted from blood. The receptor source for this set is a woman under 40 in good health. Both conserved end residues are part of each CDR3. A D gene is named only where the DNA matches it firmly.

j_call v_call d_call cdr3_aa cdr3_nt
TRBJ2-7 TRBV19 TRBD1 CAIPGEGQPDSYEQYF TGTGCCATCCCCGGCGAGGGACAGCCAGATTCCTACGAGCAGTACTTC
TRBJ2-3 TRBV12-5 TRBD2 CASGWLGTSGSTDTQYF TGTGCTAGTGGTTGGCTGGGGACTAGCGGGAGTACAGATACGCAGTATTTT
TRBJ2-5 TRBV10-3 TRBD2 CAVARSSGEETQYF TGTGCCGTCGCTCGGTCTAGCGGAGAAGAGACCCAGTACTTC
TRBJ1-4 TRBV23-1 - CASRHQCVLSDEKLFF TGCGCCAGCAGACACCAATGTGTCTTATCTGATGAAAAACTGTTTTTT
TRBJ1-2 TRBV6-6 - CASSYLGQGGYTF TGTGCCAGCAGTTACCTAGGACAAGGTGGCTACACCTTC
TRBJ1-1 TRBV5-1 - CASSKGTGTEAFF TGCGCCAGCAGCAAGGGGACGGGCACTGAAGCTTTCTTT
TRBJ2-6 TRBV23-1 - CASSQGVSGANVLTF TGCGCCAGCAGTCAAGGGGTGTCGGGGGCCAACGTCCTGACTTTC
TRBJ2-2 TRBV28 - CASWGGAQNTGELFF TGTGCCAGTTGGGGGGGCGCCCAGAACACCGGGGAGCTGTTTTTT
TRBJ2-7 TRBV12-2 - CASRLEDRTGDHEQYF TGTGCAAGTCGCTTAGAGGATCGTACAGGGGACCACGAGCAGTACTTC
TRBJ1-1 TRBV2 - CASSSITLEGGTEAFF TGTGCCAGCAGTTCTATTACCCTTGAGGGGGGAACTGAAGCTTTCTTT
TRBJ2-3 TRBV4-1 - CASSQAGVGTDTQYF TGCGCCAGCAGCCAAGCGGGAGTTGGCACAGATACGCAGTATTTT
TRBJ2-2 TRBV5-4 - CASSLYPGRTGELFF TGTGCCAGCAGCTTGTATCCGGGACGCACCGGGGAGCTGTTTTTT
TRBJ2-5 TRBV5-1 - CASSLEGRTQETQYF TGCGCCAGCAGCTTGGAAGGTCGGACTCAAGAGACCCAGTACTTC
TRBJ2-3 TRBV6-5 TRBD1 CASSQPDRADTQYF TGTGCCAGCAGTCAGCCGGACAGGGCAGATACGCAGTATTTT
TRBJ2-5 TRBV7-9 - CASSPVQETQYF TGTGCCAGCAGCCCGGTCCAAGAGACCCAGTACTTC
TRBJ1-2 TRBV6-5 - CASSYRWRPNGYTF TGTGCCAGCAGTTATCGGTGGCGGCCGAATGGCTACACCTTC
TRBJ1-6 TRBV2 - CASRESSYNSPLHF TGTGCCAGCAGGGAGAGCTCCTATAATTCACCCCTCCACTTT
TRBJ2-1 TRBV11-1 - CASSLAGASYNEQFF TGTGCCAGCAGCTTAGCGGGGGCCTCCTACAATGAGCAGTTCTTC
TRBJ2-2 TRBV5-4 - CASSSEGATNTGELFF TGTGCCAGCAGTAGTGAAGGGGCCACGAACACCGGGGAGCTGTTTTTT
TRBJ2-1 TRBV18 - CASSPSPGTHALLEQFF TGTGCCAGCTCCCCGAGTCCCGGGACTCACGCGTTATTGGAGCAGTTCTTC
TRBJ2-7 TRBV11-2 TRBD2 CASSLGGSGYPYEQYF TGTGCCAGCAGCTTAGGAGGTAGCGGGTATCCCTACGAGCAGTACTTC
TRBJ2-1 TRBV5-1 TRBD2 CASSLDSGGNEQFF TGCGCCAGCAGCTTGGATTCGGGGGGTAATGAGCAGTTCTTC
TRBJ1-1 TRBV5-1 - CASSLDGQMNTEAFF TGCGCCAGCAGCTTGGATGGACAGATGAACACTGAAGCTTTCTTT
TRBJ1-1 TRBV27 - CASSRPGHANTEAFF TGTGCCAGCAGTCGACCGGGACACGCGAACACTGAAGCTTTCTTT
TRBJ1-1 TRBV6-1 TRBD1 CASSPDRAGAFF TGTGCCAGCAGCCCGGACAGGGCGGGAGCTTTCTTT
TRBJ2-2 TRBV18 TRBD2 CASSPGLAANTGELFF TGTGCCAGCTCACCCGGACTAGCGGCGAACACCGGGGAGCTGTTTTTT
TRBJ2-2 TRBV5-1 - CASSPGVYTGELFF TGCGCCAGCAGCCCAGGGGTTTACACCGGGGAGCTGTTTTTT
TRBJ1-2 TRBV9 TRBD1 CASSVGTAYNYGYTF TGTGCCAGCAGCGTTGGGACAGCGTACAACTATGGCTACACCTTC
TRBJ2-2 TRBV28 TRBD2 CASTRLAGVYGDTGELFF TGTGCCAGCACACGTCTAGCGGGAGTCTACGGGGACACCGGGGAGCTGTTTTTT
TRBJ2-5 TRBV7-9 - CASSSEGSKFETQYF TGTGCCAGCAGCTCAGAGGGGAGCAAATTCGAGACCCAGTACTTC
TRBJ2-2 TRBV19 TRBD1 CATTPGGDTGELFF TGTGCCACCACCCCAGGGGGCGACACCGGGGAGCTGTTTTTT
TRBJ2-4 TRBV5-5 - CASSGWDKNIQYF TGTGCCAGCAGCGGATGGGACAAAAACATTCAGTACTTC